This T cell receptor beta chain was documented in a study of spatial heterogeneity in lung cancer. As for time point: sample taken at primary tumor resection. In each case, whole RNA from tumor, nontumor lung or frozen PBMC was sequenced unsorted. This clonotype was recorded many times. TCRdb re-called the 5' RACE reads through MiXCR, storing one row per CDR3 protein. Here the sample spans 45,000 to 55,000 distinct CDR3 sequences, roughly 5% being singletons. Germline V CDR1 and CDR2: MDHEN, SYDVKM. CDR3 length: 13 residues. V shed 11 bases and J 1 base; nucleotides not matched to a gene: 7. V and J are TRBV28 and TRBJ1-1, with 7 bases aligning to TRBD1. The material was PBMCs, obtained at surgery. This clonotype originated in a male donor with early-stage non-small cell lung cancer. The CDR3 is CALGKGANTEAFF. Here the CDR3 DNA reads TGTGCCCTCGGTAAGGGGGCGAACACTGAAGCTTTCTTT.